The 14 T cell receptor beta chains below all came from one sample that was sequenced in a study of T cell responses to AZD1222 COVID-19 vaccine. The assay was immunoSEQ multiplex PCR, and TCRdb's table has in-frame clones only and misses some. This sample has more than 120,000 clones, with roughly 86% found just once. This specimen consisted of peripheral blood, obtained 28 days after the second AZD1222 dose. Receptors were obtained from an adult who received the AZD1222 COVID-19 vaccine.

J is TRBJ1-4 and V is TRBV7-9; no clear D. V lost 7 bases and J 0 bases, leaving 12 bases between the germline ends. Germline-derived CDR1 and CDR2 are SEHNR and FQNEAQ (reference sequence). This CDR3 is built from 15 residues. The CDR3 here is CASNERGATNEKLFF. CDR3 coding DNA: TGTGCCAGCAATGAGCGTGGGGCAACTAATGAAAAACTGTTTTTT.

V and J are TRBV24-1 and TRBJ2-2; D unclear. The V gene's germline CDR1 is KGHDR and CDR2 SFDVKD. Trimming shortened V by 6 bases and J by 1 base, and 20 bases separated the two germline ends. The length of the CDR3 is 18 residues. The DNA for the CDR3 is TGTGCCACCAGTCAAGGAATTGGCAGGTCCCAGAACACCGGGGAGCTGTTTTTT. It specifies CATSQGIGRSQNTGELFF.

This rearrangement joins TRBV6-2 or TRBV6-3 to TRBJ1-3; no firm D call. The V gene lost 2 bases and the J gene lost 0 bases, with 14 bases spanning the gap. The CDR3 length is 17 residues. Germline-derived CDR1 and CDR2 are MNHEY and SVGEGT. Here the CDR3 DNA reads TGTGCCAGCAGTTACGGGCTACGACCGAGCTCTGGAAACACCATATATTTT. Translating it yields CASSYGLRPSSGNTIYF.

This clone has a single count. The CDR3 coding sequence is TGTGCCAGCAGCTCATCAGGGGGGGGGCGCAATGAGCAGTTCTTC. Residues: CASSSSGGGRNEQFF. This chain joins TRBV11-3 and TRBJ2-1; D may correspond to TRBD1 or TRBD2 (7 bases each). Germline assignment: CDR1 SGHNT and CDR2 YENEEA. The CDR3 extends over 15 amino acids. With 4 bases removed from V and 6 bases from J, the gap between germline ends came to 16 bases.

This chain joins TRBV7-8 and TRBJ2-7; D possibly corresponds to TRBD1 (7 bases). Germline lookup yields CDR1 SGHVS and CDR2 FQNEAQ. The CDR3 length is 12 residues. V shed 5 bases and J shed 6 bases, with 11 bases lying between them. CDR3 sequence reads: CASSQGGPEQYF. The CDR3, as DNA: TGTGCCAGCAGCCAGGGGGGCCCCGAGCAGTACTTC.

This clone was picked up one time. The V and J genes are TRBV11-2 and TRBJ2-7, with TRBD2 identical over 13 bases. Trimming cost V 5 bases and J 6 bases; bases outside gene matches: 7. Germline CDR1 SGHAT, CDR2 FQNNGV. The CDR3 length is 15 residues. This chain's CDR3 is CASSTGLAGALEQYF. As DNA, the CDR3 is TGTGCCAGCAGCACCGGACTAGCGGGAGCTCTCGAGCAGTACTTC.

The count of this clone is one. The V and J genes are TRBV5-1 and TRBJ2-5; D call uncertain. V dropped 2 bases and J dropped 5 bases, with 7 bases sitting between them. This CDR3 region has 12 residues. The germline CDR1 and CDR2 sequences are SGHRS and YFSETQ. CDR3 residues: CASSLDGETQYF. Here the CDR3 DNA reads TGCGCCAGCAGCTTAGATGGGGAGACCCAGTACTTC.

The chain carries TRBV7-2 and TRBJ1-4; a weak D match, TRBD1 (5 bases). Germline loops: CDR1 SGHTA, CDR2 FQGNSA. The V and J ends lost 5 bases and 7 bases respectively, with 14 bases between them. The length of the CDR3 is 14 residues. CDR3 sequence reads: CASSLGVGGEKLFF. The CDR3 DNA reads as TGTGCCAGCAGCCTGGGCGTCGGGGGTGAAAAACTGTTTTTT.

The V and J genes are TRBV3-1 (or the pseudogene TRBV3-2) and TRBJ1-2, with a tentative D call TRBD1 (6 bases). The CDR3 has 13 amino acids. Per germline, CDR1 LGHDT and CDR2 YNNKEL (reference sequence). V lost 4 bases to trimming and J lost 4 bases, with 10 bases between them. CDR3: CASSPDSSYGYTF. The CDR3 nucleotides are TGTGCCAGCAGCCCGGACAGTAGCTATGGCTACACCTTC.

The rearrangement links TRBV19 to TRBJ1-4; unclear D gene. Trimming stripped 8 bases from V and 5 bases from J, with 12 bases between. The V gene's germline CDR1 is LNHDA and CDR2 SQIVND (reference sequence). This CDR3 is built from 13 residues. The CDR3 protein is CASGSGRNEKLFF. In DNA, the CDR3 is TGTGCCAGTGGCAGTGGGAGGAATGAAAAACTGTTTTTT.

The chain is built from TRBV7-6 and TRBJ2-1; TRBD2 matches at 11 bases. J was trimmed by 5 bases and V by 2 bases; bases with no gene match: 5. There are 16 residues in the CDR3. Germline values: CDR1 SGHVS, CDR2 FNYEAQ. CDR3 in amino acids: CASSLLTSGTDNEQFF. DNA for the CDR3: TGTGCCAGCAGCTTATTGACTAGCGGGACAGACAATGAGCAGTTCTTC.

This clone was seen more than once but under ten times. The chain links TRBV4-2 to TRBJ1-1; D call uncertain. V lost 0 bases, J lost 0 bases, and 14 bases lay in between. Germline V gives CDR1 LGHNA, CDR2 YNFKEQ. CDR3 size: 17 residues. The CDR3 bases are TGTGCCAGCAGCCAAGAACACGCTACAGCGATGAACACTGAAGCTTTCTTT. This codes for CASSQEHATAMNTEAFF.

The chain has TRBV11-2 and TRBJ1-2; 7 nucleotides agree with TRBD1. Germline V gene data show CDR1 as SGHAT and CDR2 as FQNNGV. J was trimmed by 1 base and V by 8 bases; bases with no gene match: 13. The CDR3 loop spans 16 amino acids. For the CDR3, the DNA is TGTGCCAGCGCTTCGTTAGAGGGGGCGATTAACTATGGCTACACCTTC. Its protein is CASASLEGAINYGYTF.

V and J are TRBV6-5 and TRBJ1-6; D remains ambiguous. CDR1 is MNHEY, CDR2 SVGAGI, per germline. V shed 6 bases and J shed 6 bases, with 12 bases lying between them. The CDR3 length is 14 residues. The CDR3 region has the DNA TGTGCCAGCAGCGCGGCAGGCATTAATTCACCCCTCCACTTT. Its protein product is CASSAAGINSPLHF.